Below are 2 T cell receptor beta chains sequenced from a single sample in a study of cytomegalovirus exposure and HLA in healthy donors. PCR primers comprised 60 Vbeta and 13 Jbeta primers. The assay was immunoSEQ multiplex PCR, and TCRdb's table has in-frame clones only and misses some. The data hold about 220,000 clones, with approximately 70% observed a single time. The sequencing sample was made of PBMCs. These receptor sequences come from a woman aged 25 to 39 in good health and CMV-seronegative.

V is TRBV6-6 and J is TRBJ2-3; perhaps TRBD2 as D (5 bases). V lost 2 bases to trimming and J lost 1 base, with 10 bases between them. Germline assignment: CDR1 MNHNY and CDR2 SVGAGI (reference sequence). CDR3 size: 15 residues. CDR3 coding DNA: TGTGCCAGCAGTTACGGGCTAGCCCGCACAGATACGCAGTATTTT. Amino acid sequence: CASSYGLARTDTQYF.

This clone showed up just a few times. The chain recombines TRBV7-3 with TRBJ1-6; the match to TRBD1 covers 7 bases. CDR1 is SGHTA and CDR2 is FQGTGA in the germline V gene. The CDR3 extends over 15 amino acids. V shed 5 bases, J shed 5 bases, and the junction held 6 bases outside the gene matches. As DNA, the CDR3 is TGTGCCAGCAGCCTAGGGACAGACCATAATTCACCCCTCCACTTT. It is translated as CASSLGTDHNSPLHF.